The source of this T cell receptor (beta chain) is a study of blood T cell repertoires in COVID-19. At the level of the study: Acute and convalescent COVID-19 specimens originated in the United States, Italy and Spain. Sample material is recorded as cDNA or gDNA derived from T cells, B-cell-depleted T cells, or PBMCs.

Authors' processing steps: It was from reference gene primer amplification that nucleated cell counts were estimated. Sequencing was performed with immunoSEQ multiplex PCR; in TCRdb, only in-frame clones are kept and a portion is missing. The V and J calls and clone size come from that table; D and trimming were worked out from the DNA. The sample has about 180,000 clones; 84% are singletons. Germline V gene lookup returns CDR1 SNHLY and CDR2 FYNNEI. Unmatched junction bases numbered 3, after V lost 5 bases and J lost 1 base. The CDR3 has 15 amino acids. Cohort 3 donors counted as recovered after two negative PCRs, clearance, or resolved symptoms.

The sequence came from a man aged 45-65 years who had recovered from COVID-19. The chain combines TRBV2 with TRBJ2-3; TRBD1 aligns across 10 bases. Sequenced sample: PBMCs or T cells enriched from blood (not recorded which). Written as DNA, the CDR3 is TGTGCCAGCAGTCGACAGGGGGCCGGCACAGATACGCAGTATTTT. Protein: CASSRQGAGTDTQYF.